The 23 T cell receptor beta chains reported below all come from one sample, sequenced in a study of T cells in Graves' hyperthyroidism and ophthalmopathy. Amplified TCR beta CDR3 regions came from RNA transcripts. HTBI primers drove first-round RT-PCR of the TCR CDR3. MiXCR, run by TCRdb on the multiplex PCR reads, gives a single entry per CDR3 protein. Of some 600,000 distinct CDR3 sequences listed, more than 11% are singletons. The sequenced material came from blood. The receptors originated from a woman aged 25 to 45 with Graves' hyperthyroidism that later progressed to Graves' ophthalmopathy.

This clonotype was found many times. This rearrangement joins TRBV18 to TRBJ2-3, with D maybe TRBD1 (5 bases). The V end was cut by 3 bases, the J end by 0 bases, with 13 bases between. CDR3 size: 16 residues. Germline V lookup: CDR1 KGHSH, CDR2 LQKENI. The CDR3 nucleotides read TGTGCCAGCTCACCCACAGGAGATCGAAGCACAGATACGCAGTATTTT. Its translation is CASSPTGDRSTDTQYF. Full variable domain (outside the CDR3, taken from reference TRBV18 and TRBJ2-3): NAGVMQNPRHLVRRRGQEARLRCSPMKGHSHVYWYRQLPEEGLKFMVYLQKENIIDESGMPKERFSAEFPKEGPSILRIQQVVRGDSAAYFCASSPTGDRSTDTQYFGPGTRLTVL.

This clonotype came up once. V usage is TRBV12-3 or TRBV12-4 and J usage is TRBJ2-7; perhaps TRBD1 as D (5 bases). This CDR3 is built from 14 residues. Between the trimmed V and J ends, which lost 6 bases and 1 base, there was a span of 13 bases. CDR3 nucleotides: TGTGCCAGCAGCCCCCTTGGACATTCCTACGAGCAGTACTTC. This translates into CASSPLGHSYEQYF.

This clonotype has at least ten counts. The genes are TRBV6-5 and TRBJ1-2; possible D gene TRBD1, 5 bases. The germline V and J ends were trimmed by 2 bases and 4 bases, with 8 bases remaining between them. The germline V gene has CDR1 MNHEY and CDR2 SVGAGI. The CDR3 loop spans 13 amino acids. CDR3 region: CASSYGQSYGYTF. DNA of the CDR3: TGTGCCAGCAGTTACGGACAATCCTATGGCTACACCTTC.

This clonotype was seen ten or more times. This chain links TRBV7-2 with TRBJ2-1; no reliable D call. The germline V gene encodes CDR1 SGHTA and CDR2 FQGNSA. V was cut by 1 base and J by 1 base, with 11 bases left in between. This CDR3 has 16 residues. The chain's CDR3 is CASSLVMAVSYNEQFF. CDR3 DNA sequence: TGTGCCAGCAGCTTAGTTATGGCAGTGTCCTACAATGAGCAGTTCTTC.

This clonotype has just a few counts. V and J are TRBV10-3 and TRBJ1-1; possible D gene TRBD1, 6 bases. Trimming shortened V by 8 bases and J by 6 bases, and 16 bases separated the two germline ends. The CDR3 consists of 13 residues. Germline lookup yields CDR1 ENHRY and CDR2 SYGVKD. CDR3 DNA: TGTGCCATCTCGCGTAGGGGGGACCCTGAAGCTTTCTTT. This sequence encodes CAISRRGDPEAFF.

There are many counts of this clonotype. The J gene is TRBJ2-3, the V gene TRBV20-1, with 12 positions matching TRBD2. The CDR3 loop spans 13 amino acids. Trimming cost V 6 bases and J 6 bases; bases outside gene matches: 4. Germline V gives CDR1 DFQATT, CDR2 SNEGSKA (reference sequence). DNA of the CDR3: TGCAGTGCGCTAGCGGGAGGGTACGATACGCAGTATTTT. Translated: CSALAGGYDTQYF.

The chain links TRBV6-1 to TRBJ2-1, with D unclear. The germline CDR1 and CDR2 sequences are MNHNS and SASEGT. With 11 bases removed from V and 4 bases from J, the gap between germline ends came to 12 bases. The CDR3 spans 12 residues. The CDR3 DNA follows: TGTGCCTCGTGGGGTCCTTACAATGAGCAGTTCTTC. Encoded protein: CASWGPYNEQFF.

This clonotype was seen a few times. The rearrangement links TRBV9 to TRBJ2-2; D is undetermined. The ends were cut back, 0 bases at V and 2 bases at J, with 11 bases in the middle. Germline CDR1 reads SGDLS; CDR2 reads YYNGEE. The CDR3 contains 16 residues. The CDR3, as DNA: TGTGCCAGCAGCGTAGAAAGGGTTGGAAACACCGGGGAGCTGTTTTTT. It codes for CASSVERVGNTGELFF.

This clonotype was seen only a few times. The chain combines TRBV3-1 with TRBJ2-7; D possibly corresponds to TRBD2 (6 bases). The CDR3 is 16 residues long. Germline-derived CDR1 and CDR2 are LGHDT and YNNKEL (reference sequence). V was pared by 2 bases and J by 6 bases, with 20 bases between. In DNA, the CDR3 is TGTGCCAGCAGCCAACACTCAACGGGAGTAGTAGGCGAGCAGTACTTC. Amino acid sequence: CASSQHSTGVVGEQYF.

The sample holds many counts of this clonotype. The rearrangement uses TRBV11-2 and TRBJ2-1, with D maybe TRBD1 (5 bases). The CDR3 is 13 amino acids. The V and J ends lost 2 bases and 10 bases respectively, with 12 bases between them. Germline V lookup: CDR1 SGHAT, CDR2 FQNNGV. CDR3 nucleotide sequence: TGTGCCAGCAGCTTACCAGGGCCCTTGGAGCAGTTCTTC. Its translation is CASSLPGPLEQFF.

This sequence joins TRBV6-5 and TRBJ2-3, with 7 bases matching TRBD1. Per the germline V gene, CDR1 is MNHEY and CDR2 is SVGAGI. The CDR3 is 18 residues long. Unmatched junction bases numbered 11, after V lost 1 base and J lost 1 base. This CDR3 reads CASSYLSPRTGGTDTQYF. CDR3 DNA sequence: TGTGCCAGCAGTTACTTGAGCCCCCGGACAGGAGGCACAGATACGCAGTATTTT.

There are many counts of this clonotype. The chain employs TRBV11-1 and TRBJ2-7, with TRBD2 as a possible D gene (7 bases). The V end was cut by 6 bases, the J end by 5 bases, with 17 bases between. This CDR3 contains 14 residues. Germline loops: CDR1 SGHAT, CDR2 FQDESV (reference sequence). As DNA, the CDR3 is TGTGCCAGCAGTCCACCCCCGGGGGGCGACGAGCAGTACTTC. Translation: CASSPPPGGDEQYF.

This clonotype was detected once. A much larger clone differs from this one at a single base, so this may be a read error. CDR3 coding DNA: TGTGCCAGCAGCCATCCGGGACACGGTGCGAATGAGCAGTTCTTC. Translated: CASSHPGHGANEQFF. The genes are TRBV3-1 and TRBJ2-1; perhaps TRBD1 as D (6 bases). The V end lost 3 bases, the J end lost 7 bases, and 16 bases lay between the germline ends. Germline V gives CDR1 LGHDT, CDR2 YNNKEL (reference sequence). The CDR3 is made up of 15 amino acids.

This clonotype was counted at least ten times. The chain employs TRBV6-1 and TRBJ2-5; 7 bases are shared with TRBD2. V lost 8 bases, J lost 1 base, and 7 bases stayed unmatched. CDR1 and CDR2 from the germline V gene are MNHNS and SASEGT. The CDR3 is made up of 14 amino acids. The CDR3 here is CASCVTGGQETQYF. In DNA form, the CDR3 reads TGTGCCAGCTGTGTTACGGGGGGCCAAGAGACCCAGTACTTC.

This clonotype was counted at least ten times. The chain uses TRBV7-2 and TRBJ2-1; 7 bases map to TRBD2. Germline V gives CDR1 SGHTA, CDR2 FQGNSA. V gave up 4 bases and J gave up 3 bases; unmatched junction bases: 6. The CDR3 spans 15 residues. CDR3 DNA: TGTGCCAGCAGCTCCGCGGGGGTTCGCTACAATGAGCAGTTCTTC. It yields the protein CASSSAGVRYNEQFF.

Concerning this clonotype itself: The missing conserved phenylalanine or tryptophan at the end of this CDR3 makes a read error likely. The chain joins TRBV6-2 or TRBV6-3 to TRBJ1-5; D is unclear. The CDR3 loop spans 11 amino acids. Trimming removed 6 bases at V and 1 base at J, with 1 base between. Germline V gives CDR1 MNHEY, CDR2 SVGEGT. CDR3 region: CASRSNQPQHY. CDR3 sequence (DNA): TGTGCCAGCAGGAGCAATCAGCCCCAGCATTAT.

The table lists this clonotype with many counts. The chain recombines TRBV12-3 or TRBV12-4 with TRBJ2-7; TRBD1 matches 7 bases. The junction had 8 bases not matched to a gene; V was cut back by 6 bases and J by 6 bases. This CDR3 region has 13 residues. The CDR3 reads CASRSGQVGEQYF. CDR3 in DNA: TGTGCCAGCAGATCCGGACAGGTGGGCGAGCAGTACTTC.

The rearrangement uses TRBV5-4 and TRBJ1-1, with D possibly matching TRBD1 (6 bases). The length of the CDR3 is 15 residues. Per germline, CDR1 SGHNT and CDR2 YYREEE (reference sequence). Trimming took 3 bases from V and 3 from J, leaving 15 bases between them. CDR3 DNA: TGTGCCAGCAGCTCGAGGGGGGGGGCACACACTGAAGCTTTCTTT. This encodes CASSSRGGAHTEAFF.

This clonotype occurred a few times. V usage is TRBV20-1 and J usage is TRBJ2-2, with 9 bases that match TRBD1. Germline V gene lookup returns CDR1 DFQATT and CDR2 SNEGSKA (reference sequence). V was pared by 3 bases and J by 2 bases, with 1 base of the junction left unmatched. The CDR3 totals 14 residues. CDR3 coding DNA: TGCAGTGCTAGGGGACAGGGTAACACCGGGGAGCTGTTTTTT. Amino acid sequence: CSARGQGNTGELFF.

This clonotype was seen a handful of times. V usage is TRBV10-3 and J usage is TRBJ2-1; D is perhaps TRBD2 (5 bases). Germline V lookup: CDR1 ENHRY, CDR2 SYGVKD. V lost 8 bases, J lost 4 bases, and 18 bases lay in between. The CDR3 has 15 residues. Here the CDR3 DNA reads TGTGCCATCTCTAGAGGAGCGGCCGAATACAATGAGCAGTTCTTC. It encodes CAISRGAAEYNEQFF.

This clonotype was counted a few times. The V call is TRBV18, the J call TRBJ2-2, with unresolved D. V was clipped by 5 bases and J by 2 bases, with 9 bases between them. CDR1 is KGHSH and CDR2 is LQKENI in the germline V gene. The length of the CDR3 is 14 residues. This CDR3 reads CASSAQENTGELFF. For the CDR3, the DNA is TGTGCCAGCTCAGCTCAGGAAAACACCGGGGAGCTGTTTTTT.

In its sample, this clonotype was seen many times. The chain joins TRBV5-1 to TRBJ1-1; 10 nucleotides align to TRBD1. The V segment lost 4 bases and the J segment 5 bases; nucleotides outside the gene matches: 8. Germline CDR1 and CDR2: SGHRS and YFSETQ. There are 15 residues in the CDR3. The CDR3 DNA reads TGCGCCAGCAGCCCTCGACAGGGGGCTGAGACTGAAGCTTTCTTT. Translated, it gives CASSPRQGAETEAFF. Drawing the rest from reference TRBV5-1 and TRBJ1-1, the complete variable domain is KAGVTQTPRYLIKTRGQQVTLSCSPISGHRSVSWYQQTPGQGLQFLFEYFSETQRNKGNFPGRFSGRQFSNSRSEMNVSTLELGDSALYLCASSPRQGAETEAFFGQGTRLTVV.

This clonotype came up many times. The chain has TRBV19 and TRBJ2-3; 9 bases are shared with TRBD2. After removal of 3 bases from V and 3 bases from J, the junction contained 4 bases not matched to a gene. This CDR3 comprises 15 residues. The V gene's germline CDR1 is LNHDA and CDR2 SQIVND (reference sequence). The CDR3 loop reads CASSMTSGTTDTQYF. The DNA of the CDR3 is TGTGCCAGTAGTATGACTAGCGGCACTACAGATACGCAGTATTTT.